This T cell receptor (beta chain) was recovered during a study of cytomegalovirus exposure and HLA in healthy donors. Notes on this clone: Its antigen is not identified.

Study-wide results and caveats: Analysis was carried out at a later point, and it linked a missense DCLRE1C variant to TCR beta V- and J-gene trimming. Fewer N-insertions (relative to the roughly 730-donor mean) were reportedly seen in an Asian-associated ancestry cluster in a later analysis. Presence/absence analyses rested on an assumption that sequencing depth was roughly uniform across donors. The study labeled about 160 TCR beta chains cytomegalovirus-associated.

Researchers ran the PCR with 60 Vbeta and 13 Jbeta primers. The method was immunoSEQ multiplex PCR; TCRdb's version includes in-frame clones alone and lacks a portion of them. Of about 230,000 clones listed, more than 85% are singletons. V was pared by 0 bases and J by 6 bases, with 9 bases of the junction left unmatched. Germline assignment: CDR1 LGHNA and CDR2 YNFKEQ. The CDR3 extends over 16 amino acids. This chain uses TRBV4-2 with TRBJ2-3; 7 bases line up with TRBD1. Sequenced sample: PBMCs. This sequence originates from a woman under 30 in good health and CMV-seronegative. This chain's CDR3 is CASSQDPTGRPDTQYF. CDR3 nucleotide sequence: TGTGCCAGCAGCCAAGATCCGACAGGGAGACCTGATACGCAGTATTTT.